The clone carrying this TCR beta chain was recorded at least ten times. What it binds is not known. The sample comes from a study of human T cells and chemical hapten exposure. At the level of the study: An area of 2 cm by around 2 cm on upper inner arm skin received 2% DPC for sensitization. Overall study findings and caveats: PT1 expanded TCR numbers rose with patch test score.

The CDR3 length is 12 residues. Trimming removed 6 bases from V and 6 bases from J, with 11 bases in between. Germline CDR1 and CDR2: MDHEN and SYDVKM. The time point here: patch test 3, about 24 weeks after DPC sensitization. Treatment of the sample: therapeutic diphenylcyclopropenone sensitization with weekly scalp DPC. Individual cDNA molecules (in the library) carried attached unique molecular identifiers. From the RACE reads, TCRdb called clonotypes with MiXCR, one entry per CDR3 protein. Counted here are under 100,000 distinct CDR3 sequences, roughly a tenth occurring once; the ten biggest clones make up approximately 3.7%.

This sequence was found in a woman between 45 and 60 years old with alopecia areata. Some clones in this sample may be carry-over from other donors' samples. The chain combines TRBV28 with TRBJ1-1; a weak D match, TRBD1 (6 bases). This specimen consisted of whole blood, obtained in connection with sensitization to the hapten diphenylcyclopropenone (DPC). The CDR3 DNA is TGTGCCAGCAGGGGGACAATTCCTGAAGCTTTCTTT. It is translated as CASRGTIPEAFF.